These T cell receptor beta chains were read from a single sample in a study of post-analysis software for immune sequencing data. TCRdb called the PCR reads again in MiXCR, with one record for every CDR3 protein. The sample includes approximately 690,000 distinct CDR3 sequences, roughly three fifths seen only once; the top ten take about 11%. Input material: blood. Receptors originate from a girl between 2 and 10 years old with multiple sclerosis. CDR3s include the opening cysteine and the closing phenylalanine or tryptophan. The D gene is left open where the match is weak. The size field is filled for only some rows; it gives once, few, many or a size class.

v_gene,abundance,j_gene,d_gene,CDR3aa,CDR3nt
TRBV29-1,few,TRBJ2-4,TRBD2,CSVQGLAGLAKNIQYF,TGCAGCGTCCAAGGACTAGCGGGCCTAGCCAAAAACATTCAGTACTTC
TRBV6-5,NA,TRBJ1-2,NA,CASSYSTAGANYGYTF,TGTGCCAGCAGTTACTCGACGGCAGGGGCCAACTATGGCTACACCTTC
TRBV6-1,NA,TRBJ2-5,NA,CASSERRGRQETQYF,TGTGCCAGCAGTGAACGGCGGGGCCGCCAAGAGACCCAGTACTTC
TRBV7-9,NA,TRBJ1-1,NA,CASSLEFGDEAFF,TGTGCCAGCAGCTTAGAATTCGGGGATGAAGCTTTCTTT
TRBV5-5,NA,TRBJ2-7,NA,CASSLGRDLPYEQYF,TGTGCCAGCAGCTTGGGGCGGGACCTACCCTACGAGCAGTACTTC
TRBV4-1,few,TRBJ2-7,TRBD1,CASSHPRTGQTIHEQYF,TGCGCCAGCAGCCATCCCAGGACAGGGCAAACTATTCACGAGCAGTACTTC
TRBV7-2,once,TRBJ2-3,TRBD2,CASSLALAGVKGDTQYF,TGTGCCAGCAGCTTAGCGCTAGCGGGGGTGAAGGGCGATACGCAGTATTTT
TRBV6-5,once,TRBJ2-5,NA,CASSYPRGGLGETQYF,TGTGCCAGCAGTTACCCCAGGGGCGGACTCGGAGAGACCCAGTACTTC
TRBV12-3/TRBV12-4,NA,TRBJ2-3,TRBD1,CASSGLGQGAPITDTQYF,TGTGCCAGCAGTGGCCTAGGACAGGGGGCACCGATCACAGATACGCAGTATTTT
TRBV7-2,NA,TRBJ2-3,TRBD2,CASSLLAGEGDTQYF,TGTGCCAGCAGCCTCCTAGCGGGAGAGGGAGATACGCAGTATTTT
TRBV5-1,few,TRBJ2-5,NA,CASSGGTSPETQYF,TGCGCCAGCAGCGGCGGAACCTCCCCGGAGACCCAGTACTTC
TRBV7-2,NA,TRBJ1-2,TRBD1,CASSFRTGGSYGYTF,TGTGCCAGCAGCTTTCGGACAGGGGGCTCCTATGGCTACACCTTC
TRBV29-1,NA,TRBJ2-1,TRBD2,CSVEGLAGAFSYNEQFF,TGCAGCGTTGAAGGACTAGCGGGAGCTTTCTCCTACAATGAGCAGTTCTTC
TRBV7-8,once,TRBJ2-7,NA,CASSPSVDYEQYF,TGTGCCAGCAGCCCGTCGGTTGACTACGAGCAGTACTTC
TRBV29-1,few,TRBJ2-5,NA,CSVTRTEETQYF,TGCAGCGTCACACGGACAGAAGAGACCCAGTACTTC
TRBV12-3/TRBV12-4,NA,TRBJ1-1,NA,CASSLTGPYEAFF,TGTGCCAGCAGTTTAACAGGCCCTTACGAAGCTTTCTTT
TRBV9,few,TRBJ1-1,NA,CASSATGTEAFF,TGTGCCAGCAGCGCGACCGGGACTGAAGCTTTCTTT
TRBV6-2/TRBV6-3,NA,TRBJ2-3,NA,CASRPSAGDTQYF,TGTGCCAGCAGGCCCTCGGCGGGGGATACGCAGTATTTT
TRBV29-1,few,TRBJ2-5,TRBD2,CSVGTSGSPETQYF,TGCAGCGTGGGGACTAGCGGAAGCCCAGAGACCCAGTACTTC
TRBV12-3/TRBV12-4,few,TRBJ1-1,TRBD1,CASSATGGPNTEAFF,TGTGCCAGCAGTGCGACAGGGGGCCCGAACACTGAAGCTTTCTTT
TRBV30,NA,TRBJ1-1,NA,CAWSTGPYTEAFF,TGTGCCTGGAGTACGGGTCCATACACTGAAGCTTTCTTT
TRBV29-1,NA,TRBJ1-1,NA,CSVEAQGHTEAFF,TGCAGCGTTGAGGCGCAGGGTCACACTGAAGCTTTCTTT
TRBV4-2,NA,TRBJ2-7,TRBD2,CASSPLAGGHEQYF,TGTGCCAGCAGCCCCCTAGCGGGAGGGCACGAGCAGTACTTC
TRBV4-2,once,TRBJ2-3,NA,CASSQEVSRYTDTQYF,TGTGCCAGCAGCCAAGAGGTTTCCAGGTACACAGATACGCAGTATTTT
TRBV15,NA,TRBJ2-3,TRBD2,CATSRPTSGRALEDTQYF,TGTGCCACCAGCAGACCGACTAGCGGGAGGGCCTTGGAAGATACGCAGTATTTT
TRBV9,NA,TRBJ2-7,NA,CASSQRSLESYEQYF,TGTGCCAGCAGCCAACGATCCTTGGAATCCTACGAGCAGTACTTC